This paragraph reports one TCR beta chain. The entry originates in a study of shared clonotypes between healthy human individuals. Libraries were prepared by immunoSEQ multiplex PCR; TCRdb keeps only in-frame clonotypes and omits some of them. The sample carries about 710,000 clones, roughly two thirds recorded once. This CDR3 comprises 16 residues. Germline V gives CDR1 SGHAT, CDR2 FQNNGV. Trimming took 1 base from V and 7 from J, leaving 19 bases between them. This chain joins TRBV11-2 and TRBJ1-2; D gene uncertain. The TCR was taken from a young woman in good health. The specimen was memory CD4+ T cells sorted from blood. Subset noted: CD45RA-negative fraction. The CDR3 is CASSLGSGIRDGGYTF. The CDR3, as DNA: TGTGCCAGCAGCTTAGGGTCCGGAATAAGAGACGGTGGCTACACCTTC. Combining the CDR3 with reference TRBV11-2 and TRBJ1-2 gives the whole variable domain EAGVAQSPRYKIIEKRQSVAFWCNPISGHATLYWYQQILGQGPKLLIQFQNNGVVDDSQLPKDRFSAERLKGVDSTLKIQPAKLEDSAVYLCASSLGSGIRDGGYTFGSGTRLTVV.